Following are 2 T cell receptor beta chains from one sample sequenced in a study of HIV-infected patients and healthy controls. Roughly three months, about 14 weeks, into antiretroviral therapy, follow-up blood was collected. Whole blood was used without fractionation, so all unsorted peripheral T cells were included. cDNA was made from around 0.45 ug RNA using alpha and beta constant primers. Each of the alpha and beta chains got its own library through chain-specific third strand synthesis with indices. TCRdb fed the 5' RACE reads into MiXCR, producing one record per CDR3 protein. Among some 2,000 distinct CDR3 sequences listed, over 11% were seen once. The source was blood, collected during antiretroviral therapy. These receptors were obtained from an adult with HIV infection.

This clonotype counts as large. This chain joins TRBV11-2 and TRBJ2-3, with TRBD2 matching 8 bases. From germline, CDR1 is SGHAT and CDR2 FQNNGV. The CDR3 totals 17 residues. The trim removed 4 bases at V and 2 bases at J, leaving 11 bases unmatched. The CDR3 protein is CASSSKLAAPVTDTQYF. CDR3 in DNA: TGTGCCAGCAGCTCAAAACTAGCGGCCCCTGTCACAGATACGCAGTATTTT.

This clonotype showed up just a few times. This chain connects TRBV6-5 to TRBJ1-1, with D perhaps TRBD1 (5 bases). This CDR3 is 15 amino acids long. Germline-derived CDR1 and CDR2 are MNHEY and SVGAGI. V was shortened by 1 base and J by 4 bases, with 13 bases between the two germline ends. The CDR3 protein is CASSYLGDGGTEAFF. The CDR3 DNA reads TGTGCCAGCAGTTACTTAGGGGATGGCGGCACTGAAGCTTTCTTT.